The T cell receptor beta chain described here comes from a study of OX40 agonist ivuxolimab in advanced cancers. The cohort excluded patients with autoimmune disease history or systemic immunosuppression. At cycle 4 day 1, cycle 7 day 1, and baseline, blood was sampled. Study-level findings and limits: Clones of CD4+ and CD8+ blood T cells grew by week 6 at doses of 0.1 to 3.0 mg/kg.

Remarks on this clone: No antigen is known for it.

Produced via immunoSEQ multiplex PCR; TCRdb's table is partial and in-frame only. Of around 46,000 clones in the sample, about 89% were seen once. The specimen comprised CD4+ or CD8+ T cells sorted from blood, sampled in a trial of the OX40 agonist ivuxolimab. The source is an adult with an advanced solid tumor such as melanoma, head and neck, liver or kidney cancer.

The CDR3, as DNA: TGTGCCAGCATTCCAGGACCCTCTGGAAACACCATATATTTT. It encodes CASIPGPSGNTIYF. The chain is built from TRBV7-9 and TRBJ1-3; D remains ambiguous. Germline V gene sequence: CDR1 SEHNR, CDR2 FQNEAQ (reference sequence). Trimming removed 7 bases from V and 0 bases from J, with 10 bases in between. The CDR3 has 14 amino acids.